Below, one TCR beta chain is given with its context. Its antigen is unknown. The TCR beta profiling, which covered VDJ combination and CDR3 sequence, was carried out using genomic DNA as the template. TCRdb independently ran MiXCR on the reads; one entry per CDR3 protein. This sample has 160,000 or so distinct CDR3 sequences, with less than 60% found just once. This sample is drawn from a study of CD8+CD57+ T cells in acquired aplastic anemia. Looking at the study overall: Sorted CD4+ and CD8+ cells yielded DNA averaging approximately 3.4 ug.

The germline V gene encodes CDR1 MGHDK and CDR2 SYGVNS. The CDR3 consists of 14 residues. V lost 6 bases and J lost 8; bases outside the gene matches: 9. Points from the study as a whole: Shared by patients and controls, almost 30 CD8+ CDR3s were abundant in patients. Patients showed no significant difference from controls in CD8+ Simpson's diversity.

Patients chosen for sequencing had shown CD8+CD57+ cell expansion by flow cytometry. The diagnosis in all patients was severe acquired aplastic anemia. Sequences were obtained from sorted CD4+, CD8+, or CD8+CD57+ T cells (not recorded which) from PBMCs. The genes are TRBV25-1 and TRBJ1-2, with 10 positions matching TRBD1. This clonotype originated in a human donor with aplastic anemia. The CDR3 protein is CASRRTGGSGGYTF. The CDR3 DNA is TGTGCCAGCAGGAGGACAGGGGGTTCGGGGGGCTACACCTTC.